These 17 T cell receptor beta chains originate from one sample sequenced in a study of T cells in Graves' hyperthyroidism and ophthalmopathy. Amplification targeted TCR beta CDR3 regions from RNA transcripts. The HTBI primer set drove a first-round RT-PCR of the TCR CDR3. Using its own MiXCR run on the multiplex PCR reads, TCRdb lists one record per CDR3 protein. The profile covers hundreds of thousands of distinct CDR3 sequences, with approximately 15% appearing a single time and approximately 3.5% taken by the ten largest. The source material was blood. The receptor source for this set is a woman between 40 and 55 years old with Graves' ophthalmopathy.

This clonotype has ten or more counts. J is TRBJ1-3 and V is TRBV3-1, with unresolved D. The CDR3 is 17 residues long. Germline lookup yields CDR1 LGHDT and CDR2 YNNKEL (reference sequence). The ends were cut back, 3 bases at V and 0 bases at J, with 15 bases in the middle. The CDR3 loop is CASSQSAGPISGNTIYF. CDR3 coding DNA: TGTGCCAGCAGCCAGTCAGCCGGGCCGATCTCTGGAAACACCATATATTTT.

The chain couples TRBV20-1 to TRBJ2-1; 7 bases fit TRBD2. CDR1 and CDR2 from the germline V gene are DFQATT and SNEGSKA (reference sequence). This CDR3 has 17 residues. The trim removed 0 bases at V and 6 bases at J, leaving 14 bases unmatched. DNA for the CDR3: TGCAGTGCTAGAGATCCCATCGCTAGCGGACCTTTCAATGAGCAGTTCTTC. Translating gives CSARDPIASGPFNEQFF.

This clonotype was picked up one time. The junction departs from the called germline gene at one end, perhaps through a read error. The V and J genes are TRBV10-3 and TRBJ2-1; tentatively, D is TRBD2 (6 bases). The length of the CDR3 is 16 residues. Germline CDR1 is ENHRY and CDR2 is SYGVKD. The CDR3 coding sequence is TGTGCCAGCAGTGACCTCGGGTCTAGCGATAGCAATGAGCAGTTCTTC. Translated, it gives CASSDLGSSDSNEQFF.

The CDR3 is CASSEGMGGGYNEQFF. CDR3 nucleotides: TGCGCCAGCAGTGAGGGAATGGGGGGGGGATACAATGAGCAGTTCTTC. The V and J genes are TRBV10-2 and TRBJ2-1, with 7 bases aligning to TRBD2. The CDR3 covers 16 residues. The germline V gene has CDR1 WSHSY and CDR2 SAAADI. V lost 2 bases to trimming and J lost 4 bases; unmatched junction nucleotides: 8.

This clonotype was picked up many times. The chain employs TRBV2 and TRBJ1-5; D is undetermined. This CDR3 contains 12 residues. Trimming shortened V by 5 bases and J by 4 bases, and 6 bases separated the two germline ends. Germline-derived CDR1 and CDR2 are SNHLY and FYNNEI. The CDR3 DNA follows: TGTGCCAGCAGTTGGGGTAATCAGCCCCAGCATTTT. As protein: CASSWGNQPQHF.

The rearrangement uses TRBV9 and TRBJ2-5; the D is unclear. The CDR3 is made up of 9 amino acids. The V gene's germline CDR1 is SGDLS and CDR2 YYNGEE. The chain's CDR3 is CISRKTQYF. The CDR3 coding sequence is TGTATATCCCGGAAGACCCAGTACTTC. The full variable domain, its missing parts supplied by reference TRBV9 and TRBJ2-5, is DSGVTQTPKHLITATGQRVTLRCSPRSGDLSVYWYQQSLDQGLQFLIQYYNGEERAKGNILERFSAQQFPDLHSELNLSSLELGDSALYFCISRKTQYFGPGTRLLVL.

The sample holds one count of this clonotype. CDR3: CASTWGLNQPQHF. The CDR3 coding sequence is TGTGCCAGCACTTGGGGCTTAAATCAGCCCCAGCATTTT. The chain recombines TRBV6-5 with TRBJ1-5; weak D call: TRBD1 (5 bases). V lost 7 bases and J 4 bases, leaving 11 bases between the germline ends. The CDR3 spans 13 residues. CDR1 is MNHEY, CDR2 SVGAGI, per germline.

This chain uses TRBV20-1 with TRBJ2-5, with D possibly matching TRBD2 (7 bases). The CDR3 length is 13 residues. Per the germline V gene, CDR1 is DFQATT and CDR2 is SNEGSKA (reference sequence). This CDR3 is CRAPAGAGETQYF. The CDR3 DNA sequence: TGCAGAGCGCCCGCGGGGGCCGGGGAGACCCAGTACTTC.

This clonotype was seen many times. The chain carries TRBV2 and TRBJ2-5; a possible D gene is TRBD1 (6 bases). CDR1 is SNHLY, CDR2 FYNNEI, per germline. Trimming removed 6 bases from V and 2 bases from J, with 13 bases in between. The CDR3 contains 14 residues. This CDR3 is CASSRDRNQETQYF. The CDR3 nucleotides are TGTGCCAGCAGCCGTGACAGGAATCAAGAGACCCAGTACTTC.

This clonotype showed up many times. CDR3 sequence: CASSYRDSYNEQFF. CDR3 nucleotide sequence: TGTGCCAGCAGTTACCGGGACAGTTACAATGAGCAGTTCTTC. The rearrangement uses TRBV6-2 or TRBV6-3 and TRBJ2-1; TRBD1 matches at 7 bases. V was clipped by 2 bases and J by 4 bases; unmatched bases: 2. This CDR3 region has 14 residues. Per germline, CDR1 MNHEY and CDR2 SVGEGT.

The table lists this clonotype with many counts. The chain joins TRBV30 to TRBJ1-2; D uncertain. The V gene lost 1 base and the J gene lost 4 bases, with 7 bases spanning the gap. The CDR3 consists of 12 residues. Germline V gene lookup returns CDR1 GTSNPN and CDR2 SVGIG (reference sequence). The CDR3 is CAWSDTIYGYTF. The CDR3 DNA reads as TGTGCCTGGAGTGACACCATCTATGGCTACACCTTC. Using reference TRBV30 and TRBJ1-2 for the parts outside the CDR3, the full variable domain is SQTIHQWPATLVQPVGSPLSLECTVEGTSNPNLYWYRQAAGRGLQLLFYSVGIGQISSEVPQNLSASRPQDRQFILSSKKLLLSDSGFYLCAWSDTIYGYTFGSGTRLTVV.

This clonotype showed up just a few times. The J gene is TRBJ2-1, the V gene TRBV6-1; TRBD1 matches 8 bases. The V and J ends lost 8 bases and 8 bases, in that order; junction bases with no gene match: 5. Looked up from germline, CDR1 is MNHNS and CDR2 is SASEGT. The CDR3 has 12 residues. CDR3 DNA: TGTGCCAGCCAGACAGGGGTCGATGAGCAGTTCTTC. It codes for CASQTGVDEQFF.

This clonotype was counted a few times. The chain uses TRBV5-5 and TRBJ2-1; TRBD2 agrees at 13 bases. Looked up from germline, CDR1 is SGHKS and CDR2 is YYEKEE (reference sequence). The CDR3 contains 18 residues. V lost 3 bases and J lost 6; bases outside the gene matches: 12. CDR3 sequence reads: CASSSLLAGGPGPNEQFF. For the CDR3, the DNA is TGTGCCAGCAGCTCCTTACTAGCGGGAGGGCCGGGACCCAATGAGCAGTTCTTC.

At least ten counts were recorded for this clonotype. V gene TRBV20-1 combines with J gene TRBJ1-2; 7 bases agree with TRBD1. Per germline, CDR1 DFQATT and CDR2 SNEGSKA (reference sequence). The V gene end was trimmed by 8 bases and the J gene end by 2 bases; junction bases not matched to a gene: 8. This CDR3 has 13 amino acids. In DNA, the CDR3 is TGCAGTACTTCCGACAGGGTGAACTATGGCTACACCTTC. Residues: CSTSDRVNYGYTF.

The chain combines TRBV10-3 with TRBJ1-2; no clear D. The CDR3 is made up of 15 amino acids. Germline values: CDR1 ENHRY, CDR2 SYGVKD. V was pared by 0 bases and J by 2 bases, with 10 bases between. The CDR3 loop reads CAISESLTANYGYTF. In DNA, the CDR3 is TGTGCCATCAGTGAGTCTTTAACTGCGAACTATGGCTACACCTTC.

The sample holds a few counts of this clonotype. The chain links TRBV29-1 to TRBJ2-2, with TRBD2 as a possible D gene (6 bases). The ends were cut back, 7 bases at V and 8 bases at J, with 17 bases in the middle. CDR3 length: 13 amino acids. Germline lookup yields CDR1 SQVTM and CDR2 ANQGSEA. DNA for the CDR3: TGCAGCGCCAAGGAGGGCATGACGGGGGAGCTGTTTTTT. Residues: CSAKEGMTGELFF.

CDR3 sequence reads: CASSLAPGAADTQYF. CDR3 DNA: TGCGCCAGCAGCTTGGCCCCGGGGGCCGCAGATACGCAGTATTTT. The gene calls are TRBV5-1 and TRBJ2-3; TRBD1 or TRBD2 may be the D gene (6 bases each). Germline V gene sequence: CDR1 SGHRS, CDR2 YFSETQ. V shed 0 bases and J shed 4 bases, with 12 bases lying between them. The CDR3 covers 15 residues.